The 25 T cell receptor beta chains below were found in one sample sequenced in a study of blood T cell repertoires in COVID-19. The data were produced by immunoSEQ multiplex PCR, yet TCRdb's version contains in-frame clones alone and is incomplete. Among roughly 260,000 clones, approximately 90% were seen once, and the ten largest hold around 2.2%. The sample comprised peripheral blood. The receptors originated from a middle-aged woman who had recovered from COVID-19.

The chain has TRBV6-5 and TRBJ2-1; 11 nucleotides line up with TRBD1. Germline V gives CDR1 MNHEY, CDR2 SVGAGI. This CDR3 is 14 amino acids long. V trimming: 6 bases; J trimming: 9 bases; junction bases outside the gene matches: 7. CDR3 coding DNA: TGTGCCAGCAGGATGGACAGGGGGCTGGGTGAGCAGTTCTTC. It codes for CASRMDRGLGEQFF.

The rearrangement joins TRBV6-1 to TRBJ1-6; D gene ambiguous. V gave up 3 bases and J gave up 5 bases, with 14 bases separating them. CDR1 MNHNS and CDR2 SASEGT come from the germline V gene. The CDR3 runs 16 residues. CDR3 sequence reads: CASSDLGRRDNSPLHF. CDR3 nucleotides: TGTGCCAGCAGTGATTTAGGCCGGAGAGATAATTCACCCCTCCACTTT.

The CDR3 DNA follows: TGTGCCTGGAGTCCCCGGGCTAAAAGACAGGGAAATACTGAAGCTTTCTTT. Translating gives CAWSPRAKRQGNTEAFF. V is TRBV30 and J is TRBJ1-1; TRBD1 matches at 7 bases. CDR1 and CDR2 from the germline V gene are GTSNPN and SVGIG (reference sequence). V dropped 2 bases and J dropped 5; count of bases not matched to a gene: 17. The CDR3 length is 17 residues.

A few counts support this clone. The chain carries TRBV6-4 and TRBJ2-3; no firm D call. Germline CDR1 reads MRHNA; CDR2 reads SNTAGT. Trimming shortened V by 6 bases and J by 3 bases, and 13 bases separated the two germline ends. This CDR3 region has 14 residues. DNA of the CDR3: TGTGCCAGCAGCGCCTCGTCTGAGACAGATACGCAGTATTTT. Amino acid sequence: CASSASSETDTQYF.

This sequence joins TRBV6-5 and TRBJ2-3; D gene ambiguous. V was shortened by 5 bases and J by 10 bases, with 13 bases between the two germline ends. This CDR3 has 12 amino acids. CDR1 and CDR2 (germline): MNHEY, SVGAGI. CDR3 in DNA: TGTGCCAGCAGTCCGGAGAGAGCGCCGCAGTATTTT. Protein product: CASSPERAPQYF.

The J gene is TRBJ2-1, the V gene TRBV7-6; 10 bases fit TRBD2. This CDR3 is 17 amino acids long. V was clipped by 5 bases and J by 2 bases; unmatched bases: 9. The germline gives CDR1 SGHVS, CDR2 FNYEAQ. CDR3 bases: TGTGCCAGCAGCCCGCAACTAGCGGGACGGACCTACAATGAGCAGTTCTTC. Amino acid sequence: CASSPQLAGRTYNEQFF.

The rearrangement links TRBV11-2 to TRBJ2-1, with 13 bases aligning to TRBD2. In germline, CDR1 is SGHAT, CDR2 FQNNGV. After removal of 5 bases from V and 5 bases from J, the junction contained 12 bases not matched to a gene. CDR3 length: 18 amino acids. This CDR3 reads CASSVSGGLAGDDNEQFF. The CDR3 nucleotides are TGTGCCAGCAGCGTATCGGGAGGACTAGCGGGGGATGACAATGAGCAGTTCTTC.

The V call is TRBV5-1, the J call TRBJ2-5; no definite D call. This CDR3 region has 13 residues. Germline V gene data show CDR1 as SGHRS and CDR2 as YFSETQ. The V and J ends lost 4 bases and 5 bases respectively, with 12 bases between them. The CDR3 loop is CASSLRSQETQYF. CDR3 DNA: TGCGCCAGCAGCCTCAGGTCCCAGGAGACCCAGTACTTC.

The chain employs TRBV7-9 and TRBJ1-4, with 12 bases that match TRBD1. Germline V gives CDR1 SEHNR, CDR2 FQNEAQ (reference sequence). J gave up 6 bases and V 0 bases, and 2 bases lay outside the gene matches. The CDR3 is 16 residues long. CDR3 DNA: TGTGCCAGCAGCTTAGCGGGGACAGGGGGCCATGAAAAACTGTTTTTT. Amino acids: CASSLAGTGGHEKLFF.

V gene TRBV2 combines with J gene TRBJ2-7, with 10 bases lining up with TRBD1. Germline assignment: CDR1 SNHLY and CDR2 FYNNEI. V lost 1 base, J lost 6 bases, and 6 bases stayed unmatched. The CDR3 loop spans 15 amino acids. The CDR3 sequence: CASSEEGTGAFEQYF. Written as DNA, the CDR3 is TGTGCCAGCAGTGAAGAGGGGACAGGGGCGTTCGAGCAGTACTTC. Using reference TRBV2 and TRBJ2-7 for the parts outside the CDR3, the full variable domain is EPEVTQTPSHQVTQMGQEVILRCVPISNHLYFYWYRQILGQKVEFLVSFYNNEISEKSEIFDDQFSVERPDGSNFTLKIRSTKLEDSAMYFCASSEEGTGAFEQYFGPGTRLTVT.

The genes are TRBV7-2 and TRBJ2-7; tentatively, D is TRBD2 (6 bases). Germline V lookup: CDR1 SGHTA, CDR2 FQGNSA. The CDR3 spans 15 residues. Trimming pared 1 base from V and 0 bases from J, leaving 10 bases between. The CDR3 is CASSLVAVSSYEQYF. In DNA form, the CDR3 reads TGTGCCAGCAGCTTAGTAGCGGTGAGCTCCTACGAGCAGTACTTC.

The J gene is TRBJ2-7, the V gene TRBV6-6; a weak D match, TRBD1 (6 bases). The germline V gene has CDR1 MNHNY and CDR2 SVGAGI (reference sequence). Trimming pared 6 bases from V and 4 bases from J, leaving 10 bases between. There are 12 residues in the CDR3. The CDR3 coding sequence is TGTGCCAGCAGCCAAACAGGGTACGAGCAGTACTTC. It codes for CASSQTGYEQYF.

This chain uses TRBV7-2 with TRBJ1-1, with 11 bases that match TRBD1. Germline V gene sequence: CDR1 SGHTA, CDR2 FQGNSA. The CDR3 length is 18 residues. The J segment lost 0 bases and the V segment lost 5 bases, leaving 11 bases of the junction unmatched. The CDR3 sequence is CASSPGQGARGMNTEAFF. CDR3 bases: TGTGCCAGCAGCCCAGGACAGGGGGCAAGGGGAATGAACACTGAAGCTTTCTTT.

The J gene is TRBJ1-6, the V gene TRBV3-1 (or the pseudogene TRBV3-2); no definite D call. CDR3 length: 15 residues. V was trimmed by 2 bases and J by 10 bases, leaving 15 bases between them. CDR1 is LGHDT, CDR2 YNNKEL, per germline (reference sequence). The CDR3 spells CASSQLRAAGSPLHF. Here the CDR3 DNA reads TGTGCCAGCAGCCAACTACGGGCCGCGGGCTCACCCCTCCACTTT.

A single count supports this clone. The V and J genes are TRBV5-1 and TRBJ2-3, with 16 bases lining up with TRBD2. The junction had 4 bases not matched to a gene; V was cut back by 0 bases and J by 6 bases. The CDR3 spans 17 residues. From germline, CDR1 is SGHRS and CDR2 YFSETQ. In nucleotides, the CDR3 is TGCGCCAGCAGCTTGGGGGGACTAGCGGGAGGGTCGGATACGCAGTATTTT. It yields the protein CASSLGGLAGGSDTQYF.

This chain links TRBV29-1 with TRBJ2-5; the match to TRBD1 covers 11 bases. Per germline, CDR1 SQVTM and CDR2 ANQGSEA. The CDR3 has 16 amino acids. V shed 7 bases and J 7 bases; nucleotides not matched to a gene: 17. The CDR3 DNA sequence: TGCAGCGCCAGAGGACAGGGGGCGGTCGCGCGAGCGACCCAGTACTTC. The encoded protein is CSARGQGAVARATQYF.

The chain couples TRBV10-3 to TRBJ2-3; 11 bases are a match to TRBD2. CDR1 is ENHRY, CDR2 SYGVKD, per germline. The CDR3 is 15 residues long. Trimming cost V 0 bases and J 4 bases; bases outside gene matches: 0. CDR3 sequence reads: CAISESSGGADTQYF. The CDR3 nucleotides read TGTGCCATCAGTGAGTCTAGCGGGGGGGCAGATACGCAGTATTTT.

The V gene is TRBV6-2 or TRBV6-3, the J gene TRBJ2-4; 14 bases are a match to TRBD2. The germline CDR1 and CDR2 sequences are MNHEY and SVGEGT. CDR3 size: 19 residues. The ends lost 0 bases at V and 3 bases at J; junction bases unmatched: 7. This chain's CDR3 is CASSYSGTSGGIDKNIQYF. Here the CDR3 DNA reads TGTGCCAGCAGTTACTCGGGGACTAGCGGGGGAATCGACAAAAACATTCAGTACTTC.

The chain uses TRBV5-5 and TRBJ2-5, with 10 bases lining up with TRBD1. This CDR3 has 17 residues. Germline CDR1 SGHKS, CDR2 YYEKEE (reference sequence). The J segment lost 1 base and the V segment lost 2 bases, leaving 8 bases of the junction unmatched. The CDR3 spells CASSFFRTGGTQETQYF. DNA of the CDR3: TGTGCCAGCAGCTTTTTTAGGACAGGGGGGACCCAAGAGACCCAGTACTTC.

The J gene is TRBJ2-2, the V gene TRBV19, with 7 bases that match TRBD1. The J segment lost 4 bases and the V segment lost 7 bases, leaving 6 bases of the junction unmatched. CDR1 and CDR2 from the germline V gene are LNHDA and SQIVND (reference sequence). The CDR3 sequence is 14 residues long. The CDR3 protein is CASINQGVTGELFF. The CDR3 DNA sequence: TGTGCCAGTATAAATCAGGGGGTCACCGGGGAGCTGTTTTTT.

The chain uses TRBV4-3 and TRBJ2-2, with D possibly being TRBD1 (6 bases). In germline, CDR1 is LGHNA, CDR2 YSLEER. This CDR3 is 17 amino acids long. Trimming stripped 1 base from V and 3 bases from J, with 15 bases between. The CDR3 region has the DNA TGCGCCAGCAGCCAAGCCAGGGGAGCGGAATACACCGGGGAGCTGTTTTTT. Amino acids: CASSQARGAEYTGELFF.

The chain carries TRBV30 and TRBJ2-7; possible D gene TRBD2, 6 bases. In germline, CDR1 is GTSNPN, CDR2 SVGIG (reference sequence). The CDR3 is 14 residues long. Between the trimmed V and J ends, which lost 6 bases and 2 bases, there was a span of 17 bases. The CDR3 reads CACATGTEPYEQYF. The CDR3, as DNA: TGTGCCTGTGCGACCGGGACTGAACCCTACGAGCAGTACTTC.

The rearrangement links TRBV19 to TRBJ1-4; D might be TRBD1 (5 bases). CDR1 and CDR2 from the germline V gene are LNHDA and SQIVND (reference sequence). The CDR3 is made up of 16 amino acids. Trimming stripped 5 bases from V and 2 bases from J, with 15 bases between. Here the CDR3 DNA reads TGTGCCAGTAGTCCTCGACAGACGGTGACTAATGAAAAACTGTTTTTT. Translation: CASSPRQTVTNEKLFF.

CDR3 protein: CASSQDHSSYNEQFF. CDR3 DNA sequence: TGTGCCAGCAGCCAAGATCATAGCTCCTACAATGAGCAGTTCTTC. The gene calls are TRBV4-2 and TRBJ2-1; unclear D gene. Trimming shortened V by 0 bases and J by 0 bases, and 6 bases separated the two germline ends. Germline CDR1 is LGHNA and CDR2 is YNFKEQ. The CDR3 is 15 amino acids.

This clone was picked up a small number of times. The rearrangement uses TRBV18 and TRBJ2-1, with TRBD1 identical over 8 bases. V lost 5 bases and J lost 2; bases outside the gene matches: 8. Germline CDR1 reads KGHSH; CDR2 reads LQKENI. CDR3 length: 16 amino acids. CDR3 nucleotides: TGTGCCAGCTCAGCGCTACAGGGGGGACCCTACAATGAGCAGTTCTTC. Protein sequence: CASSALQGGPYNEQFF.